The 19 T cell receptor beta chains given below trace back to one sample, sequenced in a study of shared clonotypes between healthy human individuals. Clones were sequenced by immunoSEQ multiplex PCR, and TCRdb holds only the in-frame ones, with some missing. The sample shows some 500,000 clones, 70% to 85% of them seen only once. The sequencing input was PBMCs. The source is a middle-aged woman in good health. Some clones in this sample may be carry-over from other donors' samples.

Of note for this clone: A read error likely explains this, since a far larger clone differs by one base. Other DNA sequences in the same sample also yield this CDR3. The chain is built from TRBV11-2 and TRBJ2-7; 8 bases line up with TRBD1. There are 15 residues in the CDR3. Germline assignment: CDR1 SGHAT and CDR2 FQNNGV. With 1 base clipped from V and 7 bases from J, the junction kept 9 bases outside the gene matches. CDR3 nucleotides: TGTGCCAGCAGCTTAGGACAGGGGCCGCGGCATGAGCAGTACTTC. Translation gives CASSLGQGPRHEQYF.

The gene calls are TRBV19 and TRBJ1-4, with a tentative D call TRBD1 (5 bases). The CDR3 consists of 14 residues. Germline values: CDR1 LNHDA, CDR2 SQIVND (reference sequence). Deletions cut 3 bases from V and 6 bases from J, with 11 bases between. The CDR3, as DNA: TGTGCCAGTAGTATCCGCAGGGCCGATGAAAAACTGTTTTTT. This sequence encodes CASSIRRADEKLFF.

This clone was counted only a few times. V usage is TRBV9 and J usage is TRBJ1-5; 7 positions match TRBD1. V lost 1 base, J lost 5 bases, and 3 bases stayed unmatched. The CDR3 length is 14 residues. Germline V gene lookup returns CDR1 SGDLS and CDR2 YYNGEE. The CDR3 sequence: CASSVSQGDQPQHF. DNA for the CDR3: TGTGCCAGCAGCGTATCCCAGGGGGATCAGCCCCAGCATTTT.

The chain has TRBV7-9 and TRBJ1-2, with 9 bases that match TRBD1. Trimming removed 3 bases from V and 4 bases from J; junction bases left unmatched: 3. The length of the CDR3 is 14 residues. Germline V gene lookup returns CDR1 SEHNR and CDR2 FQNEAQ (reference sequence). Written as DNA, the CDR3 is TGTGCCAGCAGCTTGGGGGACAGGGTCTATGGCTACACCTTC. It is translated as CASSLGDRVYGYTF.

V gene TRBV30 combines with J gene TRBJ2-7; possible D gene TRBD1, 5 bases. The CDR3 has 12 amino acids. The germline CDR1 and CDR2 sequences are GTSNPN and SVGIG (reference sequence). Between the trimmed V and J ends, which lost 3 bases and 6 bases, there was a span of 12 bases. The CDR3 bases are TGTGCCTGGAGGCAGGGTCCTCTCGAGCAGTACTTC. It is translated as CAWRQGPLEQYF.

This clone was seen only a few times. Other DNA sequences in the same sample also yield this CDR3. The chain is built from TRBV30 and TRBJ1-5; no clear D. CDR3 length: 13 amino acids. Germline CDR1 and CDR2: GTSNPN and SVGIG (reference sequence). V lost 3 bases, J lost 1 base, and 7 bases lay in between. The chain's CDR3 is CAWSPGSNQPQHF. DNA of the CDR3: TGTGCCTGGAGCCCGGGAAGCAATCAGCCCCAGCATTTT.

For the CDR3, the DNA is TGTGCCAGCAGCAAAACCCGGGAAAGGCGGGATACGCAGTATTTT. Translation gives CASSKTRERRDTQYF. The chain carries TRBV7-8 and TRBJ2-3, with D possibly matching TRBD2 (5 bases). This CDR3 has 15 residues. From germline, CDR1 is SGHVS and CDR2 FQNEAQ. V gave up 5 bases and J gave up 6 bases, with 18 bases separating them.

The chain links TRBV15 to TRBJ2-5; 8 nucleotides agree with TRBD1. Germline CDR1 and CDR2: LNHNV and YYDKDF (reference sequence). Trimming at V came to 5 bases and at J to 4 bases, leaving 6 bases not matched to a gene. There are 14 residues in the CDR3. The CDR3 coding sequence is TGTGCCACCAGCCCGGGACAGGATGTAGAGACCCAGTACTTC. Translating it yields CATSPGQDVETQYF. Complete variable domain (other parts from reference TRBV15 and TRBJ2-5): DAMVIQNPRYQVTQFGKPVTLSCSQTLNHNVMYWYQQKSSQAPKLLFHYYDKDFNNEADTPDNFQSRRPNTSFCFLDIRSPGLGDTAMYLCATSPGQDVETQYFGPGTRLLVL.

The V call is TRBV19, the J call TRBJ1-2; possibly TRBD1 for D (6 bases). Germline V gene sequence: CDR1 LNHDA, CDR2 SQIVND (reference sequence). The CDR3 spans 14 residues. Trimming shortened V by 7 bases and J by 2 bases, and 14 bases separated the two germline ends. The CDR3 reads CASTRTASNYGYTF. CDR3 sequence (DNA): TGTGCCAGTACCAGGACAGCATCCAACTATGGCTACACCTTC.

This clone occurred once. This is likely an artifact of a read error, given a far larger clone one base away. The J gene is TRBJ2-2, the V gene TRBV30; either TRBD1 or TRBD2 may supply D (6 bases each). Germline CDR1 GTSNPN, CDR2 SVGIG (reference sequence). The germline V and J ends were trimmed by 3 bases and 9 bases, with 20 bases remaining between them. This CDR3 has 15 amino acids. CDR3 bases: TGTGCCTGGAGGAGTGCAGGGGAGGATACCTGGGAGCTGTTTTTT. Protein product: CAWRSAGEDTWELFF.

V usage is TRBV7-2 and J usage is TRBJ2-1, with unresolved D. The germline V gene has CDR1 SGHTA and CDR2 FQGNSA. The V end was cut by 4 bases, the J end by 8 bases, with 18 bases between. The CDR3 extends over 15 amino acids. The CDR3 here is CASSSDSREWDEQFF. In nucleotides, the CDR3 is TGTGCCAGCAGCTCCGACTCCCGCGAATGGGATGAGCAGTTCTTC. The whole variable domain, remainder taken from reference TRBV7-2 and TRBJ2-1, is GAGVSQSPSNKVTEKGKDVELRCDPISGHTALYWYRQSLGQGLEFLIYFQGNSAPDKSGLPSDRFSAERTGGSVSTLTIQRTQQEDSAVYLCASSSDSREWDEQFFGPGTRLTVL.

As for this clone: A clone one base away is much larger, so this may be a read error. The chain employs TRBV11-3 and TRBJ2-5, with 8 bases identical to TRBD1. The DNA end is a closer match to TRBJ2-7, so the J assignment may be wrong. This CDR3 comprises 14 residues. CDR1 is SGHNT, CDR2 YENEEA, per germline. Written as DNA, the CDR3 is TGTGCCAGCAGCTTGGGGGACAGGTCCTACGAGCAGTACTTC. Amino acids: CASSLGDRSYEQYF.

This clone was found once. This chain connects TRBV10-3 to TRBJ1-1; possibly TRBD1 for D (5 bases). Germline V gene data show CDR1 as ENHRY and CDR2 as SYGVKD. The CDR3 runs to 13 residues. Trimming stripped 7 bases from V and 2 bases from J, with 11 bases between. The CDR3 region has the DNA TGTGCCATCATGCGGACAAGTAACACTGAAGCTTTCTTT. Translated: CAIMRTSNTEAFF.

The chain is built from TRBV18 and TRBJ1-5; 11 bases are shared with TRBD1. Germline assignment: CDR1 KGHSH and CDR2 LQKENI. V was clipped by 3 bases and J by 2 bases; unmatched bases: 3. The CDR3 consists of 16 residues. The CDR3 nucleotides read TGTGCCAGCTCACCGGACAGGGGGCAGGGCAATCAGCCCCAGCATTTT. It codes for CASSPDRGQGNQPQHF.

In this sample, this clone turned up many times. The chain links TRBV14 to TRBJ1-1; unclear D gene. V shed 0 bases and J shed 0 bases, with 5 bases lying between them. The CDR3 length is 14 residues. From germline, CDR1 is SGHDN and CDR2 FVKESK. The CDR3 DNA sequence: TGTGCCAGCAGCCAAGAGCAAATGAACACTGAAGCTTTCTTT. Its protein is CASSQEQMNTEAFF.

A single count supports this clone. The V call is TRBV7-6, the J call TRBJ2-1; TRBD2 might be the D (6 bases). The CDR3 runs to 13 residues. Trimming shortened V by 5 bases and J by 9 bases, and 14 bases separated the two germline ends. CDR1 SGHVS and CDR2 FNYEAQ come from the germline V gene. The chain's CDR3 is CASSLPRGSEQFF. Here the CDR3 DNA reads TGTGCCAGCAGCCTCCCGCGGGGCAGTGAGCAGTTCTTC.

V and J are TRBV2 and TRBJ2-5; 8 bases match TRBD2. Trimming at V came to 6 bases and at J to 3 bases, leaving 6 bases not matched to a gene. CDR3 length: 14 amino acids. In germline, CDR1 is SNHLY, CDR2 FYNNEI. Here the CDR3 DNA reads TGTGCCAGCAGACCCCCACTAGCGGAAGAGACCCAGTACTTC. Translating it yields CASRPPLAEETQYF.

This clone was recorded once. The DNA of the CDR3 is TGTGCCAGCAGCTCCCGACAAGTGGGGGGCAATGAGCAGTTCTTC. The encoded protein is CASSSRQVGGNEQFF. The chain employs TRBV5-6 and TRBJ2-1; maybe TRBD2 (6 bases). Germline V lookup: CDR1 SGHDT, CDR2 YYEEEE. The CDR3 extends over 15 amino acids. The germline V and J ends were trimmed by 3 bases and 6 bases, with 16 bases remaining between them.

This chain's CDR3 is CASSWGRGGSYEQYF. CDR3 DNA: TGTGCCAGCAGTTGGGGACGGGGGGGCTCCTACGAGCAGTACTTC. The gene calls are TRBV28 and TRBJ2-7; TRBD2 agrees at 8 bases. The CDR3 contains 15 residues. V lost 4 bases, J lost 0 bases, and 5 bases stayed unmatched. The V gene's germline CDR1 is MDHEN and CDR2 SYDVKM.